A single sample is the source of the 31 T cell receptor beta chains below, sequenced in a study of T cells in Graves' hyperthyroidism and ophthalmopathy. Amplified regions were TCR beta CDR3 sequences from RNA transcripts. First-round RT-PCR targeting the TCR CDR3 was performed with the HTBI primer set. TCRdb reanalysed the multiplex PCR reads using MiXCR and keeps one entry per CDR3 protein. The sample has 550,000 to 600,000 distinct CDR3 sequences; 15% to 20% are singletons. The sequenced sample consisted of blood. The receptors here all came from a woman aged 18-29 years with Graves' hyperthyroidism.

The genes are TRBV20-1 and TRBJ2-5; tentative D call: TRBD2 (5 bases). Per the germline V gene, CDR1 is DFQATT and CDR2 is SNEGSKA (reference sequence). The CDR3 extends over 12 amino acids. V lost 6 bases and J 5 bases, leaving 13 bases between the germline ends. CDR3 coding DNA: TGCAGTGCCCGAGCGGTGGCGGAGACCCAGTACTTC. It codes for CSARAVAETQYF.

This clonotype has just a few counts. CDR3: CASSFVPGLAGGTQYF. CDR3 in DNA: TGTGCCAGCAGCTTCGTCCCGGGACTAGCGGGGGGTACGCAGTATTTT. The V and J genes are TRBV7-2 and TRBJ2-3, with 15 bases matching TRBD2. Germline CDR1 SGHTA, CDR2 FQGNSA. J lost 8 bases, V lost 3 bases, and 6 bases had no gene match. The CDR3 is 16 amino acids.

This clonotype has ten or more counts. CDR3: CSARGRQETQYF. The CDR3 nucleotides read TGCAGTGCTAGAGGCAGGCAAGAGACCCAGTACTTC. The chain links TRBV20-1 to TRBJ2-5; D gene unclear. From germline, CDR1 is DFQATT and CDR2 SNEGSKA (reference sequence). The CDR3 is made up of 12 amino acids. Trimming shortened V by 1 base and J by 2 bases, and 5 bases separated the two germline ends.

The J gene is TRBJ2-3, the V gene TRBV5-1, with 8 nucleotides matching TRBD1. This CDR3 has 15 amino acids. Losses at the gene ends were 0 bases for V and 3 bases for J; bases not matched to a gene: 3. Germline CDR1 reads SGHRS; CDR2 reads YFSETQ. The CDR3 loop reads CASSLDDRGTDTQYF. In DNA form, the CDR3 reads TGCGCCAGCAGCTTGGATGACAGGGGAACAGATACGCAGTATTTT.

In this sample, this clonotype turned up a few times. The rearrangement uses TRBV10-3 and TRBJ1-1; D is perhaps TRBD1 (6 bases). V gave up 4 bases and J gave up 7 bases, with 13 bases separating them. Germline values: CDR1 ENHRY, CDR2 SYGVKD. The length of the CDR3 is 13 residues. The CDR3: CAISGRGEGEAFF. DNA for the CDR3: TGTGCCATCAGTGGCAGGGGCGAGGGTGAAGCTTTCTTT.

This clonotype was seen a handful of times. V usage is TRBV4-1 and J usage is TRBJ2-7, with TRBD1 as a possible D gene (6 bases). CDR1 MGHRA and CDR2 YSYEKL come from the germline V gene. The CDR3 spans 16 residues. The germline V and J ends were trimmed by 1 base and 2 bases, with 15 bases remaining between them. CDR3 loop: CASSQGFEEGAYEQYF. CDR3 sequence (DNA): TGCGCCAGCAGCCAAGGATTCGAAGAGGGGGCCTACGAGCAGTACTTC.

V is TRBV10-2 and J is TRBJ2-5; a weak D match, TRBD1 (6 bases). Germline V gene data show CDR1 as WSHSY and CDR2 as SAAADI. The ends were cut back, 4 bases at V and 5 bases at J, with 11 bases in the middle. CDR3 size: 13 residues. CDR3 bases: TGCGCCAGCAGTGCCCAGGGGCGGGAGACCCAGTACTTC. It yields the protein CASSAQGRETQYF.

This clonotype was observed many times. This chain uses TRBV4-3 with TRBJ2-7; unclear D gene. Per the germline V gene, CDR1 is LGHNA and CDR2 is YSLEER. The CDR3 consists of 15 residues. V was clipped by 6 bases and J by 3 bases, with 18 bases between them. The CDR3: CASSPKSGWYYEQYF. In DNA, the CDR3 is TGCGCCAGCAGTCCCAAGTCCGGGTGGTACTACGAGCAGTACTTC.

The chain joins TRBV12-3 or TRBV12-4 to TRBJ1-5, with a tentative D call TRBD1 (5 bases). This CDR3 has 14 residues. The V gene lost 2 bases and the J gene lost 7 bases, with 12 bases spanning the gap. CDR3 residues: CASSLRMGDQPQHF. DNA for the CDR3: TGTGCCAGCAGTTTACGAATGGGGGACCAGCCCCAGCATTTT.

The rearrangement links TRBV19 to TRBJ2-1, with D tentatively TRBD1 or TRBD2 (5 bases each). The ends were cut back, 4 bases at V and 0 bases at J, with 16 bases in the middle. Per germline, CDR1 LNHDA and CDR2 SQIVND (reference sequence). The length of the CDR3 is 17 residues. The CDR3 loop reads CASSTWTADSSYNEQFF. Here the CDR3 DNA reads TGTGCCAGTAGTACCTGGACTGCAGACAGCTCCTACAATGAGCAGTTCTTC.

The J gene is TRBJ2-7, the V gene TRBV29-1; possible D gene TRBD1, 5 bases. Germline assignment: CDR1 SQVTM and CDR2 ANQGSEA. This CDR3 contains 12 residues. The V gene lost 7 bases and the J gene lost 4 bases, with 14 bases spanning the gap. As DNA, the CDR3 is TGCAGCGCCGGACATGGGGTTTACGAGCAGTACTTC. Amino acid sequence: CSAGHGVYEQYF.

This clonotype was seen only a few times. The V gene is TRBV4-1, the J gene TRBJ2-7; 13 nucleotides match TRBD2. This CDR3 is 15 amino acids long. Looked up from germline, CDR1 is MGHRA and CDR2 is YSYEKL. V trimming: 5 bases; J trimming: 5 bases; junction bases outside the gene matches: 6. The CDR3 DNA sequence: TGCGCCAGCAGCTACGGGACTAGCGGGAACAACGAGCAGTACTTC. It codes for CASSYGTSGNNEQYF.

This clonotype was seen only a few times. V usage is TRBV20-1 and J usage is TRBJ1-1; 10 nucleotides agree with TRBD1. Trimming cost V 6 bases and J 10 bases; bases outside gene matches: 11. Germline CDR1 reads DFQATT; CDR2 reads SNEGSKA (reference sequence). The CDR3 contains 13 residues. The CDR3 protein is CSAPEGQGRRAFF. The CDR3 DNA sequence: TGCAGTGCCCCAGAGGGACAGGGGCGGAGAGCTTTCTTT.

This clonotype was observed a handful of times. Its ends do not fully match the called genes, so a read error is possible. This chain connects TRBV29-1 to TRBJ2-1, with 8 bases lining up with TRBD2. In germline, CDR1 is SQVTM, CDR2 ANQGSEA. CDR3 length equals 17 residues. The CDR3 DNA reads as TGCAGCATTGAAGACGCCAGCGGGAGTAAACCCTACAATGAGCAGTTCTTC. This codes for CSIEDASGSKPYNEQFF.

This rearrangement joins TRBV6-5 to TRBJ2-2; the D call may be TRBD1 or TRBD2 (6 bases each). This CDR3 is built from 14 residues. Between the trimmed V and J ends, which lost 6 bases and 6 bases, there was a span of 14 bases. Per germline, CDR1 MNHEY and CDR2 SVGAGI. The CDR3, as DNA: TGTGCCAGCAGCTACGATCGGGGGCCCGGGGAGCTGTTTTTT. This translates into CASSYDRGPGELFF.

The rearrangement uses TRBV6-5 and TRBJ2-1; 11 bases line up with TRBD2. With V trimmed by 4 bases and J by 14 bases, 7 bases remained unmatched. Germline CDR1 reads MNHEY; CDR2 reads SVGAGI. The CDR3 covers 13 residues. In nucleotides, the CDR3 is TGTGCCAGCAGTTCGACGACTAGCGGGACGGAGTTCTTC. Translating gives CASSSTTSGTEFF.

This clonotype was recorded at least ten times. The chain carries TRBV6-1 and TRBJ2-1, with D perhaps assigned TRBD1 or TRBD2 (6 bases each). This CDR3 region has 14 residues. Germline V gene lookup returns CDR1 MNHNS and CDR2 SASEGT. Trimming left V 5 bases short and J 8 bases short, with 16 bases between. The CDR3 here is CASSPDSGGDEQFF. The DNA of the CDR3 is TGTGCCAGCAGTCCGGACAGCGGCGGGGATGAGCAGTTCTTC.

This clonotype was observed many times. The genes are TRBV10-3 and TRBJ2-3, with D unresolved. This CDR3 spans 14 amino acids. Trimming took 3 bases from V and 1 from J, leaving 8 bases between them. The germline CDR1 and CDR2 sequences are ENHRY and SYGVKD. The CDR3 DNA reads as TGTGCCATCAGTGAAGGTAGTCGCACAGATACGCAGTATTTT. It is translated as CAISEGSRTDTQYF.

This clonotype was detected a few times. This chain links TRBV12-5 with TRBJ1-1; possibly TRBD1 for D (5 bases). Germline CDR1 reads LGHNT; CDR2 reads FRNRAP. V was clipped by 1 base and J by 6 bases, with 9 bases between them. The CDR3 consists of 13 residues. The chain's CDR3 is CASGLGRAPEAFF. CDR3 DNA: TGTGCTAGTGGTTTGGGCAGGGCTCCTGAAGCTTTCTTT.

The chain combines TRBV6-2 or TRBV6-3 with TRBJ2-1, with 10 bases matching TRBD1. Germline loops: CDR1 MNHEY, CDR2 SVGEGT. J lost 5 bases, V lost 5 bases, and 9 bases had no gene match. This CDR3 contains 16 residues. Here the CDR3 reads CASSPLRTGGNNEQFF. CDR3 DNA sequence: TGTGCCAGCAGTCCACTCCGGACAGGGGGAAACAATGAGCAGTTCTTC.

This clonotype has just a few counts. The chain carries TRBV6-1 and TRBJ2-4; 9 nucleotides line up with TRBD1. There are 15 residues in the CDR3. The germline V gene has CDR1 MNHNS and CDR2 SASEGT. V gave up 5 bases and J gave up 5 bases; unmatched junction bases: 7. The CDR3 region is CASSTGGAWENIQYF. CDR3 nucleotides: TGTGCCAGCAGTACAGGGGGCGCGTGGGAAAACATTCAGTACTTC.

This clonotype was observed many times. V is TRBV18 and J is TRBJ2-3; a possible D gene is TRBD2 (5 bases). This CDR3 region has 16 residues. CDR1 and CDR2 from the germline V gene are KGHSH and LQKENI. Trimming removed 3 bases at V and 0 bases at J, with 13 bases between. DNA for the CDR3: TGTGCCAGCTCACCCCCGGACGGACTCAGCACAGATACGCAGTATTTT. Amino acid sequence: CASSPPDGLSTDTQYF.

The sample holds many counts of this clonotype. The chain combines TRBV29-1 with TRBJ2-1; D remains ambiguous. The germline V gene has CDR1 SQVTM and CDR2 ANQGSEA. The CDR3 has 13 residues. Deletions cut 4 bases from V and 2 bases from J, with 9 bases between. In DNA, the CDR3 is TGCAGCGTTGTAAGACGGGCCTACAATGAGCAGTTCTTC. It codes for CSVVRRAYNEQFF.

Regarding this clonotype: A much larger clonotype is one base distant, so this may be a read error. The chain employs TRBV7-2 and TRBJ1-1; no clear D. The germline V and J ends were trimmed by 3 bases and 5 bases, with 7 bases remaining between them. The germline gives CDR1 SGHTA, CDR2 FQGNSA. The CDR3 covers 12 residues. The CDR3 bases are TGTACCAGCAGCTTGTCCCGGACTGAAGCTTTCTTT. Amino acids: CTSSLSRTEAFF.

This clonotype was observed a few times. The rearrangement uses TRBV27 and TRBJ2-1, with TRBD2 matching 9 bases. This CDR3 comprises 15 residues. Germline V gene sequence: CDR1 MNHEY, CDR2 SMNVEV (reference sequence). Trimming at V came to 6 bases and at J to 11 bases, leaving 14 bases not matched to a gene. The CDR3 protein is CASSRTGTSRNKQFF. CDR3 nucleotides: TGTGCCAGCAGCCGCACCGGGACTAGCAGGAATAAGCAGTTCTTC.

This clonotype was found many times. The chain couples TRBV11-3 to TRBJ2-1; 10 nucleotides match TRBD2. The germline V gene encodes CDR1 SGHNT and CDR2 YENEEA. Trimming cost V 5 bases and J 4 bases; bases outside gene matches: 11. This CDR3 has 17 residues. The CDR3 nucleotides read TGTGCCAGCAGCCGCCAGCGGGGGGGCCTCAGGTACAATGAGCAGTTCTTC. It is translated as CASSRQRGGLRYNEQFF. Using reference TRBV11-3 and TRBJ2-1 for the parts outside the CDR3, the full variable domain is EAGVVQSPRYKIIEKKQPVAFWCNPISGHNTLYWYLQNLGQGPELLIRYENEEAVDDSQLPKDRFSAERLKGVDSTLKIQPAELGDSAVYLCASSRQRGGLRYNEQFFGPGTRLTVL.

The chain links TRBV4-1 to TRBJ2-1, with TRBD2 matching 8 bases. The V gene end was trimmed by 3 bases and the J gene end by 7 bases; junction bases not matched to a gene: 8. Germline V CDR1 and CDR2: MGHRA, YSYEKL. The CDR3 covers 15 residues. The CDR3 region is CASSHGAGVGNEQFF. The CDR3 region has the DNA TGCGCCAGCAGCCACGGAGCGGGAGTTGGGAATGAGCAGTTCTTC.

The chain combines TRBV19 with TRBJ1-6; 9 nucleotides agree with TRBD1. V lost 3 bases to trimming and J lost 13 bases; unmatched junction nucleotides: 7. The CDR3 is made up of 14 amino acids. Germline CDR1 and CDR2: LNHDA and SQIVND (reference sequence). CDR3 DNA sequence: TGTGCCAGTAGTATCGCACAGGGGGCGATTCCCCTCCACTTT. Amino acid sequence: CASSIAQGAIPLHF.

At least ten counts were recorded for this clonotype. The chain uses TRBV20-1 and TRBJ1-2, with no clear D. This CDR3 is 14 amino acids long. Germline V gene sequence: CDR1 DFQATT, CDR2 SNEGSKA (reference sequence). The V end was cut by 0 bases, the J end by 4 bases, with 12 bases between. The CDR3, as DNA: TGCAGTGCTAGAGAGGTGGCGTCAGCCTATGGCTACACCTTC. Its translation is CSAREVASAYGYTF.

This clonotype was detected a few times. The chain links TRBV28 to TRBJ2-7, with D uncertain. Trimming left V 6 bases short and J 0 bases short, with 9 bases between. CDR3 length: 13 amino acids. Looked up from germline, CDR1 is MDHEN and CDR2 is SYDVKM. The CDR3 DNA follows: TGTGCCAGCAGAGAGCGTGCCTCCTACGAGCAGTACTTC. Translation: CASRERASYEQYF.

This clonotype was seen many times. The V and J genes are TRBV7-6 and TRBJ2-1; D is uncertain. The germline gives CDR1 SGHVS, CDR2 FNYEAQ. The V end lost 1 base, the J end lost 4 bases, and 14 bases lay between the germline ends. The CDR3 spans 16 residues. CDR3 DNA: TGTGCCAGCAGCTTAGAACATCTCGGTTCGTACAATGAGCAGTTCTTC. Protein sequence: CASSLEHLGSYNEQFF.